What follows are 22 T cell receptor beta chains derived from one specimen sequenced in a study of T cells after yellow fever vaccination. TCRdb reprocessed the 5' RACE reads via MiXCR and lists one record per CDR3 protein. The sample consists of about 170,000 distinct CDR3 sequences, approximately 11% of them appearing once. The specimen comprised CD8+ T cells sorted from PBMCs, sampled 15 days after the yellow fever booster vaccination. These receptors were obtained from a man aged 18 to 30 who received the YFV17D yellow fever vaccine.

The rearrangement links TRBV9 to TRBJ1-1, with D maybe TRBD1 (5 bases). Trimming stripped 0 bases from V and 3 bases from J, with 15 bases between. Germline assignment: CDR1 SGDLS and CDR2 YYNGEE. CDR3 size: 16 residues. Here the CDR3 DNA reads TGTGCCAGCAGCGTAGAACCGGGGCCCGAGGACACTGAAGCTTTCTTT. It is translated as CASSVEPGPEDTEAFF. Combining the CDR3 with reference TRBV9 and TRBJ1-1 gives the whole variable domain DSGVTQTPKHLITATGQRVTLRCSPRSGDLSVYWYQQSLDQGLQFLIQYYNGEERAKGNILERFSAQQFPDLHSELNLSSLELGDSALYFCASSVEPGPEDTEAFFGQGTRLTVV.

This sequence joins TRBV4-2 and TRBJ1-2; D remains ambiguous. Trimming cost V 1 base and J 6 bases, with 6 bases left between them. The CDR3 consists of 12 residues. Germline V lookup: CDR1 LGHNA, CDR2 YNFKEQ. This CDR3 is CASSQGVNGYTF. In DNA, the CDR3 is TGTGCCAGCAGCCAAGGAGTAAATGGCTACACCTTC.

The chain joins TRBV4-3 to TRBJ2-5, with TRBD2 matching 8 bases. CDR1 LGHNA and CDR2 YSLEER come from the germline V gene. The CDR3 consists of 14 residues. V dropped 0 bases and J dropped 5; count of bases not matched to a gene: 2. The CDR3 DNA reads as TGCGCCAGCAGCCAAGATCGGGGGGGCGAGACCCAGTACTTC. This sequence encodes CASSQDRGGETQYF.

V usage is TRBV6-1 and J usage is TRBJ2-7, with no clear D. Germline-derived CDR1 and CDR2 are MNHNS and SASEGT. This CDR3 has 16 residues. V was clipped by 3 bases and J by 2 bases, with 17 bases between them. CDR3 residues: CASSEGIGGPTYEQYF. In DNA form, the CDR3 reads TGTGCCAGCAGTGAGGGGATAGGCGGCCCAACCTACGAGCAGTACTTC.

The sample holds a few counts of this clonotype. V is TRBV20-1 and J is TRBJ2-3; 7 positions match TRBD1. Trimming took 3 bases from V and 3 from J; bases not matched to a gene: 9. The CDR3 consists of 15 residues. CDR1 is DFQATT and CDR2 is SNEGSKA in the germline V gene (reference sequence). CDR3 nucleotides: TGCAGTGCTAGTTACTTTGGACAGGCAACAGATACGCAGTATTTT. This encodes CSASYFGQATDTQYF.

This clonotype has more than one count but fewer than ten. This sequence joins TRBV27 and TRBJ1-6; D is ambiguous. Germline V CDR1 and CDR2: MNHEY, SMNVEV (reference sequence). Deletions cut 0 bases from V and 6 bases from J, with 9 bases between. The CDR3 runs 15 residues. CDR3 sequence reads: CASSLSASFNSPLHF. CDR3 nucleotide sequence: TGTGCCAGCAGTTTATCGGCCAGTTTTAATTCACCCCTCCACTTT.

This clonotype was detected many times. The V call is TRBV7-9, the J call TRBJ2-7; the D gene is possibly TRBD1 (6 bases). The CDR3 length is 17 residues. Deletions cut 1 base from V and 0 bases from J, with 16 bases between. CDR1 is SEHNR, CDR2 FQNEAQ, per germline (reference sequence). As DNA, the CDR3 is TGTGCCAGCAGCTTAGTGGATCCAGGGGTACCCTCCTACGAGCAGTACTTC. Translation: CASSLVDPGVPSYEQYF.

This clonotype occurred a few times. The chain carries TRBV7-9 and TRBJ2-3; TRBD2 matches at 9 bases. V gave up 4 bases and J gave up 4 bases; unmatched junction bases: 9. This CDR3 has 16 residues. Germline V lookup: CDR1 SEHNR, CDR2 FQNEAQ (reference sequence). In DNA form, the CDR3 reads TGTGCCAGCAGCTGGGCGCCGGGACTAGCATCAGATACGCAGTATTTT. Amino acids: CASSWAPGLASDTQYF.

This clonotype was counted between two and nine times. The chain employs TRBV7-9 and TRBJ2-3; TRBD1 aligns across 11 bases. Germline CDR1 is SEHNR and CDR2 is FQNEAQ (reference sequence). The CDR3 is 14 amino acids. The trim removed 11 bases at V and 6 bases at J, leaving 10 bases unmatched. This CDR3 is CAGLGQGERDTQYF. As DNA, the CDR3 is TGTGCCGGCCTGGGACAGGGGGAGAGGGATACGCAGTATTTT. The full variable domain, rest sourced from reference TRBV7-9 and TRBJ2-3, is DTGVSQNPRHKITKRGQNVTFRCDPISEHNRLYWYRQTLGQGPEFLTYFQNEAQLEKSRLLSDRFSAERPKGSFSTLEIQRTEQGDSAMYLCAGLGQGERDTQYFGPGTRLTVL.

This rearrangement joins TRBV9 to TRBJ2-6; D unclear. This CDR3 contains 15 residues. The germline V gene encodes CDR1 SGDLS and CDR2 YYNGEE. Trimming stripped 2 bases from V and 0 bases from J, with 6 bases between. In DNA form, the CDR3 reads TGTGCCAGCAGCGTTTGGGGCTCTGGGGCCAACGTCCTGACTTTC. Amino acids: CASSVWGSGANVLTF.

In its sample, this clonotype was seen a few times. The chain recombines TRBV29-1 with TRBJ1-1; D remains ambiguous. Germline CDR1 and CDR2: SQVTM and ANQGSEA. V lost 4 bases and J lost 4, with 10 bases in between. This CDR3 comprises 12 residues. CDR3 sequence: CSVGRMGTEAFF. In DNA, the CDR3 is TGCAGCGTTGGGAGGATGGGCACTGAAGCTTTCTTT.

This sequence joins TRBV27 and TRBJ2-7; D is uncertain. In germline, CDR1 is MNHEY, CDR2 SMNVEV (reference sequence). Trimming removed 6 bases at V and 4 bases at J, with 16 bases between. The CDR3 totals 14 residues. The CDR3 sequence is CASSPEVWGYEQYF. The CDR3 DNA reads as TGTGCCAGCAGCCCCGAAGTATGGGGTTACGAGCAGTACTTC.

The V and J genes are TRBV4-1 and TRBJ1-5; no firm D call. V lost 4 bases, J lost 0 bases, and 16 bases lay in between. Germline V gene lookup returns CDR1 MGHRA and CDR2 YSYEKL. This CDR3 contains 17 residues. The CDR3 spells CASSPWGEIYSNQPQHF. DNA for the CDR3: TGCGCCAGCAGCCCATGGGGTGAGATTTATAGCAATCAGCCCCAGCATTTT.

This clonotype was counted between two and nine times. V and J are TRBV5-1 and TRBJ2-1; D perhaps matches TRBD1 (5 bases). Germline-derived CDR1 and CDR2 are SGHRS and YFSETQ. Trimming left V 0 bases short and J 3 bases short, with 13 bases between. There are 16 residues in the CDR3. The CDR3: CASSLAVTVGYNEQFF. The CDR3 nucleotides are TGCGCCAGCAGCTTGGCTGTGACAGTGGGCTACAATGAGCAGTTCTTC.

CDR3 nucleotide sequence: TGTGCCAGCAGCGAATCAGGGAGTCCCCTATACGAGCAGTACGTC. Encoded protein: CASSESGSPLYEQYV. This chain links TRBV7-2 with TRBJ2-7, with D perhaps being TRBD1 or TRBD2 (5 bases each). V lost 5 bases and J 4 bases, leaving 18 bases between the germline ends. Per the germline V gene, CDR1 is SGHTA and CDR2 is FQGNSA. This CDR3 contains 15 residues.

The gene calls are TRBV4-3 and TRBJ1-2, with TRBD1 matching over 7 bases. CDR1 and CDR2 (germline): LGHNA, YSLEER. This CDR3 is built from 15 residues. The J segment lost 5 bases and the V segment lost 1 base, leaving 7 bases of the junction unmatched. The CDR3 loop reads CASSQATGTAYGYTF. For the CDR3, the DNA is TGCGCCAGCAGCCAAGCAACCGGGACAGCTTATGGCTACACCTTC.

This clonotype was observed a few times. This sequence joins TRBV4-3 and TRBJ2-2; TRBD1 might be the D (5 bases). The ends were cut back, 0 bases at V and 5 bases at J, with 10 bases in the middle. Germline assignment: CDR1 LGHNA and CDR2 YSLEER. The length of the CDR3 is 15 residues. The CDR3 DNA reads as TGCGCCAGCAGCCAAGATCTCGCAGGGACCGGGGAGCTGTTTTTT. It translates to CASSQDLAGTGELFF.

In this sample, this clonotype turned up a few times. The chain has TRBV7-2 and TRBJ2-7; no reliable D call. The V gene lost 4 bases and the J gene lost 4 bases, with 11 bases spanning the gap. This CDR3 spans 13 amino acids. In germline, CDR1 is SGHTA, CDR2 FQGNSA. The CDR3 DNA sequence: TGTGCCAGCAGCTCGGCCGGACCTTACGAGCAGTACGTC. This codes for CASSSAGPYEQYV.

The chain links TRBV6-5 to TRBJ2-5; 8 bases agree with TRBD2. The CDR3 has 15 residues. V trimming: 5 bases; J trimming: 5 bases; junction bases outside the gene matches: 10. From germline, CDR1 is MNHEY and CDR2 SVGAGI. CDR3 protein: CASSPSGGLGETQYF. The CDR3 DNA reads as TGTGCCAGCAGTCCCTCGGGAGGGTTGGGCGAGACCCAGTACTTC.

The sample holds a few counts of this clonotype. The chain has TRBV5-1 and TRBJ2-3, with TRBD2 identical over 11 bases. Trimming removed 5 bases from V and 2 bases from J; junction bases left unmatched: 4. The CDR3 is 15 amino acids. Germline lookup yields CDR1 SGHRS and CDR2 YFSETQ. CDR3 bases: TGCGCCAGCAGACCGGGACTAGCGGACACAGATACGCAGTATTTT. Translation: CASRPGLADTDTQYF.

This clonotype was observed a few times. The chain combines TRBV13 with TRBJ1-2; tentatively, D is TRBD1 (6 bases). Germline-derived CDR1 and CDR2 are PRHDT and FYEKMQ (reference sequence). CDR3 length equals 14 residues. The ends were cut back, 5 bases at V and 4 bases at J, with 14 bases in the middle. CDR3: CASSPRTEPYGYTF. The CDR3 nucleotides are TGTGCCAGCAGCCCGAGGACAGAGCCCTATGGCTACACCTTC.

Only a few counts were recorded for this clonotype. This rearrangement joins TRBV6-1 to TRBJ1-4, with D perhaps TRBD1 (6 bases). This CDR3 contains 15 residues. V was clipped by 4 bases and J by 7 bases, with 16 bases between them. Germline V lookup: CDR1 MNHNS, CDR2 SASEGT. This CDR3 is CASSGRQVVGEKLFF. CDR3 bases: TGTGCCAGCAGTGGAAGACAGGTTGTCGGTGAAAAACTGTTTTTT.